The present entry profiles one T cell receptor (beta chain) with its context. The antigen is unknown. This specimen belongs to a study of T-cell reconstitution after alpha-beta-depleted transplantation in children. Germline assignment: CDR1 SGHDN and CDR2 FVKESK. The CDR3 runs 15 residues. Trimming shortened V by 5 bases and J by 3 bases, and 15 bases separated the two germline ends. Whole-study results and caveats: There were reportedly several hundred expanded graft clones from which alpha-beta T cells came about two months after transplant. Some patients' high day-60 TCRbeta diversity was traced to surviving recipient T cells and thymic progenitors. T-cell numbers and diversity, one year after transplant, stemmed largely from T cells that were newly produced.

As it was prepared, the TCRbeta library received unique molecular identifiers. TCRdb recomputed calls from the PCR reads with MiXCR, one row per CDR3 protein. The sample holds a few hundred thousand distinct CDR3 sequences, over 9.5% seen once. The chain links TRBV14 to TRBJ2-3, with D possibly being TRBD2 (7 bases). The source of this sequence is a boy younger than two with acute myeloid leukemia, due to receive a stem cell transplant. The sequenced sample was PBMCs, obtained before TCRalphabeta/CD19-depleted stem cell transplant. CDR3 sequence (DNA): TGTGCCAGCAGCGTCGCGGGGGCGCAAACAGATACGCAGTATTTT. It specifies CASSVAGAQTDTQYF.